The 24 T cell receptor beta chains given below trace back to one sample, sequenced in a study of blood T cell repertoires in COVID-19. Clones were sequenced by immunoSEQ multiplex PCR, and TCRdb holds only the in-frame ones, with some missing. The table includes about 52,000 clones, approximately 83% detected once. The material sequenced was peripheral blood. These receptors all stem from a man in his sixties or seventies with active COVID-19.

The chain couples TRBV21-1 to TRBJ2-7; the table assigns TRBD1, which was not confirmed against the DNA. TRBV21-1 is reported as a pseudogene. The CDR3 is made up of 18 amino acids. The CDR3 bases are TGTGCCAGCAGCAAAGGGAGGACAGGGGGCAACCTACCTTATGAGCAGTACTTC. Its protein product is CASSKGRTGGNLPYEQYF.

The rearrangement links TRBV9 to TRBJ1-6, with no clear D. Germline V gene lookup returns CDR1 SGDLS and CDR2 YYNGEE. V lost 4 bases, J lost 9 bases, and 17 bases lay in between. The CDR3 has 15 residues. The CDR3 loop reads CASSTSRLSSSPLHF. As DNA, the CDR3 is TGTGCCAGCAGCACTAGTCGCCTTTCGTCTTCACCCCTCCACTTT.

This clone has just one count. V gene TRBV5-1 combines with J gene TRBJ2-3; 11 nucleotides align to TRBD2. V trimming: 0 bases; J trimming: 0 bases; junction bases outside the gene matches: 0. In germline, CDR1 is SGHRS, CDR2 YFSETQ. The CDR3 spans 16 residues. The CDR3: CASSLGLAGSTDTQYF. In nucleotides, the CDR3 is TGCGCCAGCAGCTTGGGACTAGCGGGGAGCACAGATACGCAGTATTTT.

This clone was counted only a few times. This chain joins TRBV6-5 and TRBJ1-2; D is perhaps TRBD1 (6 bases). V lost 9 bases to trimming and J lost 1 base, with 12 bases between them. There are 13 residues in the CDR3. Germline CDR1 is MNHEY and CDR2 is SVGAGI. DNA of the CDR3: TGTGCCAGACAGGGCCCGAGTAACTATGGCTACACCTTC. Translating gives CARQGPSNYGYTF.

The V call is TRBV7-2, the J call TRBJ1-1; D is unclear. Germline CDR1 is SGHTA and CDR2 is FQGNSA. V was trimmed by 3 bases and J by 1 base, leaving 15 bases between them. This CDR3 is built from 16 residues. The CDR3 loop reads CASSFGRYSGNTEAFF. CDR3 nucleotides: TGTGCCAGCAGCTTCGGAAGGTACTCAGGGAACACTGAAGCTTTCTTT.

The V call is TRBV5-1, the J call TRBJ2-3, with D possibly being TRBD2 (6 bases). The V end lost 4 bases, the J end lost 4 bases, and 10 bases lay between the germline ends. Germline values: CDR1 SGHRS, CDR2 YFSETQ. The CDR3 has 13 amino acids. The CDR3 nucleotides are TGCGCCAGCAGCGGGCGACTAGCAGATACGCAGTATTTT. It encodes CASSGRLADTQYF.

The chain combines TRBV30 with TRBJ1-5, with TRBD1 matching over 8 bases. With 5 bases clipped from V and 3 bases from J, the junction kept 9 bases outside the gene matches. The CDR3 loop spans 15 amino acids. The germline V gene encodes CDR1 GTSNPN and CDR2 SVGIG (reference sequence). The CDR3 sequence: CAWARTGFNNQPQHF. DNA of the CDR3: TGTGCCTGGGCAAGGACAGGGTTTAACAATCAGCCCCAGCATTTT.

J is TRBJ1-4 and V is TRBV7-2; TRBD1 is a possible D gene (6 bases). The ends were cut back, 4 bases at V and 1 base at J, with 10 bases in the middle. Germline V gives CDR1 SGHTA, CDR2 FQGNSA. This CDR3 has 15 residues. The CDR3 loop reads CASSSGQITNEKLFF. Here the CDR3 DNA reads TGTGCCAGCAGCTCAGGACAGATAACTAATGAAAAACTGTTTTTT.

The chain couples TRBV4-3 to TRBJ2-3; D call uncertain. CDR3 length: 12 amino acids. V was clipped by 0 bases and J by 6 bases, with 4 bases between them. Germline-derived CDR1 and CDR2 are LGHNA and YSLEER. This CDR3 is CASSQDRDTQYF. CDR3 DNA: TGCGCCAGCAGCCAAGATCGGGATACGCAGTATTTT.

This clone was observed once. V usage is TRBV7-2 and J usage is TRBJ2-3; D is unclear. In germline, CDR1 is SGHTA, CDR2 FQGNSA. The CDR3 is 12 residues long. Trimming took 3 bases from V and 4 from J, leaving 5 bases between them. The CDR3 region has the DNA TGTGCCAGCAGCTTTTCTCCAGATACGCAGTATTTT. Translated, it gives CASSFSPDTQYF.

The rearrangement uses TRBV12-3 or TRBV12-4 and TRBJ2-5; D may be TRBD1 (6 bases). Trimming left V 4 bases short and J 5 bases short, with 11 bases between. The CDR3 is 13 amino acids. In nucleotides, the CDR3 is TGTGCCAGCAGTTCAGGGGCTCGGGAGACCCAGTACTTC. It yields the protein CASSSGARETQYF.

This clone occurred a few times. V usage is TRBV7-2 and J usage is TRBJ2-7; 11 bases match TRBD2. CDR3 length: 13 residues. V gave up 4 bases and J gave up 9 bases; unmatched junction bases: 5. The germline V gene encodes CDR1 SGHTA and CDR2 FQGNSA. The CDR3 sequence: CASSSTSGDGQYF. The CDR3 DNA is TGTGCCAGCAGCTCGACTAGCGGGGATGGGCAGTACTTC.

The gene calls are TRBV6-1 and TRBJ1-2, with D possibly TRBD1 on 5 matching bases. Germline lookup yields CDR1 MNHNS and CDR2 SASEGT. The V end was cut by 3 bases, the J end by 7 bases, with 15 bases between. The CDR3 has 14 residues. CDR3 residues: CASSDLRTGSGYTF. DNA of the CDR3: TGTGCCAGCAGTGACCTACGTACAGGCTCTGGCTACACCTTC.

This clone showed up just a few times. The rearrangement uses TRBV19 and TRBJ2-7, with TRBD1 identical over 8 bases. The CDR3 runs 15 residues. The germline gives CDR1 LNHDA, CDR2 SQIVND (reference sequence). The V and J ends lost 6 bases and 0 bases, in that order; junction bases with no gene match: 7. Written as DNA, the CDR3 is TGTGCCAGTAGCGAACAGGGGGGCAACTCCTACGAGCAGTACTTC. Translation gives CASSEQGGNSYEQYF. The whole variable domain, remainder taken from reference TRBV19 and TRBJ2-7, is DGGITQSPKYLFRKEGQNVTLSCEQNLNHDAMYWYRQDPGQGLRLIYYSQIVNDFQKGDIAEGYSVSREKKESFPLTVTSAQKNPTAFYLCASSEQGGNSYEQYFGPGTRLTVT.

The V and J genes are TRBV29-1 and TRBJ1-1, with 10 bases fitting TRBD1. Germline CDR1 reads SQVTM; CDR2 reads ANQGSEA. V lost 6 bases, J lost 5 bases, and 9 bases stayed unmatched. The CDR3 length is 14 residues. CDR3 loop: CSVGAGQGETEAFF. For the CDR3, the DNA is TGCAGCGTAGGGGCCGGACAGGGGGAAACTGAAGCTTTCTTT.

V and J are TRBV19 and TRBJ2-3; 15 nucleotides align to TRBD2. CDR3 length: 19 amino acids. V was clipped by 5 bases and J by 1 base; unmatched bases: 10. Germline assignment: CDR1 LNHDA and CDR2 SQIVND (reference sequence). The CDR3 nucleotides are TGTGCCAGTAGTCTACAGGGACTAGCGGGGGGAACCGGCACAGATACGCAGTATTTT. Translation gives CASSLQGLAGGTGTDTQYF.

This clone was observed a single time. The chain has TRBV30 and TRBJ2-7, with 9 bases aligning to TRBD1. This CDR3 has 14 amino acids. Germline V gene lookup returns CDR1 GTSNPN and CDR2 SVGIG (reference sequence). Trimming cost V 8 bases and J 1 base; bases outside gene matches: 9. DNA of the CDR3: TGTGCCCGCGGAGGACAGGGGATGTCCTACGAGCAGTACTTC. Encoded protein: CARGGQGMSYEQYF. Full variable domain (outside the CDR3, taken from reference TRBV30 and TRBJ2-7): SQTIHQWPATLVQPVGSPLSLECTVEGTSNPNLYWYRQAAGRGLQLLFYSVGIGQISSEVPQNLSASRPQDRQFILSSKKLLLSDSGFYLCARGGQGMSYEQYFGPGTRLTVT.

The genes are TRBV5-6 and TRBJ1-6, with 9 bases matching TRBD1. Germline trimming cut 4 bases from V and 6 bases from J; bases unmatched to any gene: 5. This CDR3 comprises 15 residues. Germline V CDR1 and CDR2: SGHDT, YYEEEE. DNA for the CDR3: TGTGCCAGCAGCGGCGGGACAGGGTTTAATTCACCCCTCCACTTT. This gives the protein CASSGGTGFNSPLHF. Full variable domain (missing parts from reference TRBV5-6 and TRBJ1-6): DAGVTQSPTHLIKTRGQQVTLRCSPKSGHDTVSWYQQALGQGPQFIFQYYEEEERQRGNFPDRFSGHQFPNYSSELNVNALLLGDSALYLCASSGGTGFNSPLHFGNGTRLTVT.

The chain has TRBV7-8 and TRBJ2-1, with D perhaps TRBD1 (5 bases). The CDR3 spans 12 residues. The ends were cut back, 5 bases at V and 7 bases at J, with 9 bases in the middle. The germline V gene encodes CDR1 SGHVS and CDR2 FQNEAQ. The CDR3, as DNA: TGTGCCAGCAGCCAAGGGGTAAATGAGCAGTTCTTC. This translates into CASSQGVNEQFF.

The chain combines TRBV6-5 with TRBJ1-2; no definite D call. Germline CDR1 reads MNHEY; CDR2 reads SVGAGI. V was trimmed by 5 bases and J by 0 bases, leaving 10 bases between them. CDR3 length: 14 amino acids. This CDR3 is CASSSPTANYGYTF. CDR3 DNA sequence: TGTGCCAGCAGTAGCCCAACAGCTAACTATGGCTACACCTTC.

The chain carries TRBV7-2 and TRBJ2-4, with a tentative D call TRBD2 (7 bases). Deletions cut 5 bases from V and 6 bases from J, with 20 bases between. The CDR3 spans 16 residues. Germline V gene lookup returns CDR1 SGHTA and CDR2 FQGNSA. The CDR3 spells CASSAPGGRVSNIQYF. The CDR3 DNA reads TGTGCCAGCAGCGCGCCGGGGGGCAGGGTTTCAAACATTCAGTACTTC.

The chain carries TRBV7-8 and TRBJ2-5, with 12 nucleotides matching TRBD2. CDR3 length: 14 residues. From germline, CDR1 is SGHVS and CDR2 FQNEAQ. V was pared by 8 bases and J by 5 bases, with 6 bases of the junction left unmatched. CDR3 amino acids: CASLGLAGRETQYF. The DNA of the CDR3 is TGTGCCAGCCTAGGACTAGCGGGGAGGGAGACCCAGTACTTC.

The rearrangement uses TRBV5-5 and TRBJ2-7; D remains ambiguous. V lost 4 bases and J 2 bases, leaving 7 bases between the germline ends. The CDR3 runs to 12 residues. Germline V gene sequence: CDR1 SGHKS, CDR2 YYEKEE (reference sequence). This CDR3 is CASSVKTYEQYF. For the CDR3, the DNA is TGTGCCAGCAGCGTCAAAACCTACGAGCAGTACTTC.

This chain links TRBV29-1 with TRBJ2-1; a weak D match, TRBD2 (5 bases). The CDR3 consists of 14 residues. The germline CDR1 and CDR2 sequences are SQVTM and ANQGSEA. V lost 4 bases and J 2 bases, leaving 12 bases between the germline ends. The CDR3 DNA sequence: TGCAGCGTTGCCGCTGGGAGCACCTACAATGAGCAGTTCTTC. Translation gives CSVAAGSTYNEQFF.